This TCR beta chain is from a study of identical twins. Healthy Caucasian donors formed the entire cohort. TCRdb passed the 5' RACE reads through MiXCR, listing each CDR3 protein once. Among 400,000 to 550,000 distinct CDR3 sequences, 20% to 25% were seen once, and the ten largest hold about 0.99%. For this clonotype: What it recognizes is unknown.

The study's findings and limits: Researchers reported excess low generation probability among twin-shared out-of-frame alpha sequences. Within beta out-of-frame sequences, the excess sharing observed between twins was weaker. Cord blood's abundant beta clonotypes had fewer insertions, unlike memory repertoires.

The data also belong to a second study, concerning T cells expressing NK-cell markers.

The specimen sequenced was CD4+ T cells sorted from blood. The sequence was collected from a woman between 18 and 30 years old in good health.

The CDR3 DNA follows: TGCAGTGCCCCCTCGGGCGGGGATGAGCAGTTCTTC. Translated: CSAPSGGDEQFF. The chain recombines TRBV20-1 with TRBJ2-1, with D perhaps matching TRBD2 (6 bases). CDR3 size: 12 residues. Germline V gives CDR1 DFQATT, CDR2 SNEGSKA (reference sequence). V gave up 6 bases and J gave up 8 bases, with 14 bases separating them.